A single sample gave rise to the 23 T cell receptor beta chains below, sequenced in a study of T cells in Graves' hyperthyroidism and ophthalmopathy. Researchers amplified the TCR beta CDR3 regions from RNA transcripts. HTBI primers drove first-round RT-PCR of the TCR CDR3. TCRdb re-called the multiplex PCR reads with MiXCR, one entry per CDR3 protein. The sample yields fewer than 550,000 distinct CDR3 sequences, around 22% seen once. Sequencing used blood. The source of these receptors is a woman younger than 45 with Graves' ophthalmopathy.

About this clonotype: Since a much larger clone is just one base distant, this may be a read error. The chain has TRBV7-9 and TRBJ1-2; D remains ambiguous. There are 13 residues in the CDR3. Germline CDR1 reads SEHNR; CDR2 reads FQNEAQ (reference sequence). DNA of the CDR3: TGTGCCAGCAGCTCGTGGTCCCATTATGGCTACATCTTC. This translates into CASSSWSHYGYIF.

The sample holds a few counts of this clonotype. The CDR3 region is CASGGTGRIGEAFF. The CDR3 nucleotides read TGTGCTAGTGGTGGGACAGGGAGGATCGGTGAAGCTTTCTTT. The chain couples TRBV12-5 to TRBJ1-1; TRBD1 agrees at 9 bases. The CDR3 runs 14 residues. V shed 5 bases, J shed 7 bases, and the junction held 8 bases outside the gene matches. Looked up from germline, CDR1 is LGHNT and CDR2 is FRNRAP.

The chain uses TRBV6-1 and TRBJ2-3, with D perhaps matching TRBD1 (6 bases). V lost 4 bases and J lost 3, with 11 bases in between. CDR1 and CDR2 (germline): MNHNS, SASEGT. CDR3 size: 14 residues. The CDR3 DNA is TGTGCCAGCAGTGGGGGGCAGGGTACAGATACGCAGTATTTT. It encodes CASSGGQGTDTQYF.

This clonotype has ten or more counts. The rearrangement links TRBV3-1 to TRBJ1-1; tentative D call: TRBD1 (5 bases). The germline V gene encodes CDR1 LGHDT and CDR2 YNNKEL (reference sequence). The CDR3 loop spans 12 amino acids. V was clipped by 5 bases and J by 8 bases, with 12 bases between them. CDR3 in amino acids: CASSTVRGEAFF. Written as DNA, the CDR3 is TGTGCCAGCAGCACAGTCCGGGGGGAAGCTTTCTTT.

This clonotype was seen a few times. This sequence joins TRBV3-1 and TRBJ1-5, with D possibly TRBD1 on 5 matching bases. This CDR3 contains 13 residues. V was clipped by 2 bases and J by 11 bases, with 13 bases between them. CDR1 and CDR2 from the germline V gene are LGHDT and YNNKEL (reference sequence). CDR3 nucleotides: TGTGCCAGCAGCCAACAGCAGGGAGGGACCCAGCATTTT. Amino acid sequence: CASSQQQGGTQHF. The full variable domain, with the rest looked up from reference TRBV3-1 and TRBJ1-5, is DTAVSQTPKYLVTQMGNDKSIKCEQNLGHDTMYWYKQDSKKFLKIMFSYNNKELIINETVPNRFSPKSPDKAHLNLHINSLELGDSAVYFCASSQQQGGTQHFGDGTRLSIL.

This clonotype appeared many times. The gene calls are TRBV2 and TRBJ1-3, with D uncertain. The germline V gene encodes CDR1 SNHLY and CDR2 FYNNEI. The CDR3 length is 14 residues. V was pared by 4 bases and J by 8 bases, with 15 bases between. The CDR3 DNA reads as TGTGCCAGCAGTGCTACTGCCCTTGGGGACACCATATATTTT. Its translation is CASSATALGDTIYF. The whole variable domain, filled in from reference TRBV2 and TRBJ1-3, reads EPEVTQTPSHQVTQMGQEVILRCVPISNHLYFYWYRQILGQKVEFLVSFYNNEISEKSEIFDDQFSVERPDGSNFTLKIRSTKLEDSAMYFCASSATALGDTIYFGEGSWLTVV.

This clonotype was found many times. The chain links TRBV27 to TRBJ2-5; TRBD1 agrees at 11 bases. Looked up from germline, CDR1 is MNHEY and CDR2 is SMNVEV (reference sequence). The CDR3 has 17 amino acids. The V gene end was trimmed by 0 bases and the J gene end by 2 bases; junction bases not matched to a gene: 5. The chain's CDR3 is CASSLSIRDRGQETQYF. Here the CDR3 DNA reads TGTGCCAGCAGTTTATCGATAAGGGACAGGGGGCAAGAGACCCAGTACTTC.

J is TRBJ1-5 and V is TRBV12-3 or TRBV12-4, with D possibly TRBD1 on 5 matching bases. The CDR3 has 15 residues. The V end lost 6 bases, the J end lost 2 bases, and 14 bases lay between the germline ends. The CDR3 bases are TGTGCCAGCAGGCAGCCAGGGTCAGGCAATCAGCCCCAGCATTTT. As protein: CASRQPGSGNQPQHF.

This clonotype came up many times. The gene calls are TRBV12-3 or TRBV12-4 and TRBJ1-5, with D hard to call. The V end lost 6 bases, the J end lost 3 bases, and 6 bases lay between the germline ends. The CDR3 runs to 12 residues. The CDR3 DNA sequence: TGTGCCAGCAGCGCCTACAATCAGCCCCAGCATTTT. Translation gives CASSAYNQPQHF.

This chain links TRBV5-1 with TRBJ2-5; D is uncertain. With 0 bases removed from V and 1 base from J, the gap between germline ends came to 16 bases. The germline CDR1 and CDR2 sequences are SGHRS and YFSETQ. The CDR3 has 17 residues. The CDR3 nucleotides are TGCGCCAGCAGCTTGGGAATCGGCGTTTATGTCCAAGAGACCCAGTACTTC. It encodes CASSLGIGVYVQETQYF.

The chain uses TRBV7-6 and TRBJ2-5; possible D gene TRBD2, 5 bases. Germline lookup yields CDR1 SGHVS and CDR2 FNYEAQ. V gave up 1 base and J gave up 5 bases, with 14 bases separating them. CDR3 size: 15 residues. Here the CDR3 DNA reads TGTGCCAGCAGCTTAGTCTCGGGGAAAGGGGAGACCCAGTACTTC. This encodes CASSLVSGKGETQYF.

This clonotype was recorded at least ten times. This rearrangement joins TRBV7-2 to TRBJ1-1, with 9 bases fitting TRBD1. The germline V gene has CDR1 SGHTA and CDR2 FQGNSA. V was pared by 4 bases and J by 3 bases, with 3 bases of the junction left unmatched. This CDR3 has 14 amino acids. The CDR3 loop is CASSSRTGDTEAFF. The CDR3, as DNA: TGTGCCAGCAGCTCACGGACAGGGGACACTGAAGCTTTCTTT. Filled out from reference TRBV7-2 and TRBJ1-1, the complete variable domain reads GAGVSQSPSNKVTEKGKDVELRCDPISGHTALYWYRQSLGQGLEFLIYFQGNSAPDKSGLPSDRFSAERTGGSVSTLTIQRTQQEDSAVYLCASSSRTGDTEAFFGQGTRLTVV.

There are many counts of this clonotype. V is TRBV15 and J is TRBJ2-2, with 7 bases lining up with TRBD2. The germline CDR1 and CDR2 sequences are LNHNV and YYDKDF (reference sequence). The CDR3 spans 16 residues. The V and J ends lost 0 bases and 7 bases, in that order; junction bases with no gene match: 8. The CDR3 is CATSRDREEAGGELFF. For the CDR3, the DNA is TGTGCCACCAGCAGAGATCGGGAGGAGGCTGGCGGGGAGCTGTTTTTT.

This clonotype has more than one count but fewer than ten. The J gene is TRBJ1-2, the V gene TRBV30; unclear D gene. From germline, CDR1 is GTSNPN and CDR2 SVGIG (reference sequence). Trimming took 2 bases from V and 5 from J, leaving 27 bases between them. The CDR3 sequence is 18 residues long. CDR3 bases: TGTGCCTGGAGTTACTTTGGCGTCACGGGCGGCTCACAGTATGGCTACACCTTC. Residues: CAWSYFGVTGGSQYGYTF.

In the case of this clonotype: Compared with germline, one end of the junction differs, possibly owing to a read error. The V and J genes are TRBV6-1 and TRBJ2-5, with D possibly called TRBD1 or TRBD2 (7 bases each). The germline V gene has CDR1 MNHNS and CDR2 SASEGT. The CDR3 runs 15 residues. The CDR3 coding sequence is TGTGCCATCAGTGAGCAGGGGGGGAGTCGGGAGACCCAGTACTTC. Translated: CAISEQGGSRETQYF.

This clonotype was observed at least ten times. CDR3 protein: CASSYLTGGGYEQYF. DNA of the CDR3: TGTGCCAGCAGTTACCTGACAGGGGGCGGCTACGAGCAGTACTTC. The V gene is TRBV6-5, the J gene TRBJ2-7; TRBD1 agrees at 10 bases. This CDR3 is built from 15 residues. V was pared by 2 bases and J by 3 bases, with 4 bases of the junction left unmatched. CDR1 is MNHEY and CDR2 is SVGAGI in the germline V gene.

Many counts were recorded for this clonotype. This chain uses TRBV11-2 with TRBJ2-7; D unclear. CDR3 length equals 13 residues. Germline CDR1 is SGHAT and CDR2 is FQNNGV. V shed 5 bases and J shed 3 bases, with 11 bases lying between them. The CDR3 here is CASSTTTHYEQYF. The CDR3, as DNA: TGTGCCAGCAGCACCACGACCCACTACGAGCAGTACTTC.

This clonotype was seen many times. The V gene is TRBV24-1, the J gene TRBJ1-2; D is unclear. Between the trimmed V and J ends, which lost 2 bases and 6 bases, there was a span of 9 bases. Germline V gene lookup returns CDR1 KGHDR and CDR2 SFDVKD. CDR3 length: 13 amino acids. This CDR3 is CATSDSGMDGYTF. For the CDR3, the DNA is TGTGCCACCAGTGATTCCGGAATGGATGGCTACACCTTC.

The CDR3 sequence is CASSQDRGGSGNTIYF. In nucleotides, the CDR3 is TGTGCCAGCAGCCAAGATCGGGGCGGCTCTGGAAACACCATATATTTT. V usage is TRBV3-1 and J usage is TRBJ1-3, with D possibly being TRBD1 (5 bases). The CDR3 covers 16 residues. Trimming took off 0 bases at V and 0 bases at J, with 9 bases between the two ends. CDR1 and CDR2 (germline): LGHDT, YNNKEL (reference sequence).

This clonotype came up many times. The V and J genes are TRBV6-2 or TRBV6-3 and TRBJ1-5; D not resolved. Germline V gene data show CDR1 as MNHEY and CDR2 as SVGEGT. This CDR3 has 13 amino acids. The ends were cut back, 8 bases at V and 9 bases at J, with 17 bases in the middle. CDR3 loop: CASEERSSGPQHF. CDR3 nucleotides: TGTGCCAGCGAGGAGAGAAGTTCTGGGCCCCAGCATTTT.

This clonotype was counted once. Given the absence of the conserved phenylalanine or tryptophan at the CDR3 end, a read error is likely. This sequence joins TRBV3-1 and TRBJ1-1; 10 bases are a match to TRBD1. After removal of 6 bases from V and 8 bases from J, the junction contained 9 bases not matched to a gene. CDR3 size: 14 residues. Germline-derived CDR1 and CDR2 are LGHDT and YNNKEL (reference sequence). CDR3 nucleotide sequence: TGTGCCAGCAGGGAGACAGGGGGCCTGGAGGAAGCTTTCTTG. Translation: CASRETGGLEEAFL.

J is TRBJ2-7 and V is TRBV30; possible D gene TRBD2, 5 bases. From germline, CDR1 is GTSNPN and CDR2 SVGIG (reference sequence). Trimming took 0 bases from V and 10 from J, leaving 13 bases between them. The CDR3 covers 12 residues. The CDR3 sequence is CAWSVGGQEQYF. The CDR3 DNA is TGTGCCTGGAGTGTCGGAGGCCAGGAACAGTACTTC.

This clonotype was found many times. The chain couples TRBV7-9 to TRBJ1-1; D not certain. The CDR3 sequence is 14 residues long. Germline V gene lookup returns CDR1 SEHNR and CDR2 FQNEAQ (reference sequence). The V end was cut by 4 bases, the J end by 0 bases, with 9 bases between. CDR3 nucleotide sequence: TGTGCCAGCAGCTGGACCGACCTGAACACTGAAGCTTTCTTT. Its protein is CASSWTDLNTEAFF.